These 26 T cell receptor beta chains came from one sample sequenced in a study of cytomegalovirus exposure and HLA in healthy donors. Researchers ran the PCR with 60 Vbeta and 13 Jbeta primers. Measured with immunoSEQ multiplex PCR; TCRdb has only the in-frame clones, and not every one. In the table there are around 70,000 clones, roughly 76% of which are singletons. Sequencing was performed on PBMCs. These TCRs come from a male donor in good health and CMV-seropositive.

J is TRBJ1-6 and V is TRBV18; 8 bases line up with TRBD1. Losses at the gene ends were 2 bases for V and 7 bases for J; bases not matched to a gene: 7. There are 16 residues in the CDR3. CDR1 and CDR2 (germline): KGHSH, LQKENI. CDR3 bases: TGTGCCAGCTCACCAGGGCCGGGACAGGAAAATTCACCCCTCCACTTT. Its translation is CASSPGPGQENSPLHF.

CDR3 DNA sequence: TGTGCCTGGGACCGGGGGACAGGGGCAGATACGCAGTATTTT. Translation gives CAWDRGTGADTQYF. V gene TRBV30 combines with J gene TRBJ2-3; 10 bases align to TRBD1. Trimming at V came to 5 bases and at J to 4 bases, leaving 6 bases not matched to a gene. The CDR3 loop spans 14 amino acids. Germline assignment: CDR1 GTSNPN and CDR2 SVGIG (reference sequence).

V and J are TRBV9 and TRBJ2-7; no clear D. Trimming took 0 bases from V and 1 from J, leaving 8 bases between them. CDR1 is SGDLS and CDR2 is YYNGEE in the germline V gene. The CDR3 has 14 residues. As DNA, the CDR3 is TGTGCCAGCAGCGTAGGCTCACATTCCTACGAGCAGTACTTC. Translation: CASSVGSHSYEQYF.

On this clone itself: At one end the junction does not follow the germline gene, possibly because of a read error. The chain links TRBV6-5 to TRBJ2-1; 9 nucleotides agree with TRBD2. The CDR3 is made up of 14 amino acids. CDR1 and CDR2 (germline): MNHEY, SVGAGI. The CDR3 DNA reads TGTGCCAGCGGTTATTCTAGCGGGAACAATGAGCAGTTCTTC. It encodes CASGYSSGNNEQFF.

V and J are TRBV28 and TRBJ1-1, with 9 bases fitting TRBD1. CDR3 length: 19 amino acids. Germline lookup yields CDR1 MDHEN and CDR2 SYDVKM. J was trimmed by 3 bases and V by 7 bases; bases with no gene match: 21. In DNA, the CDR3 is TGTGCCAGCACCCCCCGGGCAGGACAGGGGATTCGTCTGGACACTGAAGCTTTCTTT. Translating gives CASTPRAGQGIRLDTEAFF.

The V call is TRBV2, the J call TRBJ1-1; D gene uncertain. The germline V and J ends were trimmed by 8 bases and 0 bases, with 13 bases remaining between them. CDR3 length: 14 amino acids. CDR1 SNHLY and CDR2 FYNNEI come from the germline V gene. The CDR3 sequence is CASGGNTVNTEAFF. CDR3 DNA: TGTGCCAGCGGAGGCAACACAGTGAACACTGAAGCTTTCTTT.

On this clone: The junction does not match germline at one end; this may be a read error. The chain has TRBV4-1 and TRBJ1-3; 9 bases agree with TRBD1. Germline V lookup: CDR1 MGHRA, CDR2 YSYEKL. The CDR3 totals 15 residues. The CDR3 region has the DNA TGCGCCAGCAGCCAAGAGGGACAGGGTGGATACACCATATATTTT. It encodes CASSQEGQGGYTIYF.

This chain joins TRBV10-1 and TRBJ2-3, with TRBD1 as a possible D gene (5 bases). The ends were cut back, 3 bases at V and 0 bases at J, with 13 bases in the middle. Germline V lookup: CDR1 WNHNN, CDR2 SYGVQD (reference sequence). CDR3 length equals 16 residues. The CDR3 bases are TGCGCCAGCAGTGAATTAGACAGCCCTAGCACAGATACGCAGTATTTT. It codes for CASSELDSPSTDTQYF.

The gene calls are TRBV7-2 and TRBJ2-5; D gene unclear. This CDR3 has 14 residues. CDR1 and CDR2 from the germline V gene are SGHTA and FQGNSA. The V gene lost 1 base and the J gene lost 4 bases, with 10 bases spanning the gap. The CDR3 bases are TGTGCCAGCAGCTTAGTCGTCACCAGAGAGACCCAGTACTTC. Amino acid sequence: CASSLVVTRETQYF.

The chain couples TRBV7-4 to TRBJ1-2; unclear D gene. CDR1 SGHVT and CDR2 SQSDAQ come from the germline V gene. The V gene lost 6 bases and the J gene lost 3 bases, with 23 bases spanning the gap. CDR3 length: 17 residues. CDR3 sequence reads: CASSERHLRNVDYGYTF. CDR3 nucleotide sequence: TGTGCCAGCAGTGAACGACACCTTCGGAACGTCGACTATGGCTACACCTTC.

V is TRBV9 and J is TRBJ2-1, with D maybe TRBD2 (5 bases). The CDR3 has 14 residues. Between the trimmed V and J ends, which lost 0 bases and 3 bases, there was a span of 7 bases. CDR1 is SGDLS, CDR2 YYNGEE, per germline. The chain's CDR3 is CASSVDGVYNEQFF. As DNA, the CDR3 is TGTGCCAGCAGCGTAGACGGGGTCTACAATGAGCAGTTCTTC.

On this clone itself: One end of the junction does not line up with germline, which may come from a read error. The V call is TRBV6-1, the J call TRBJ1-3; tentative D call: TRBD1 (6 bases). The germline CDR1 and CDR2 sequences are MNHNS and SASEGT. The CDR3 extends over 15 amino acids. Here the CDR3 reads CASSVDRSSGSTIYF. The CDR3, as DNA: TGTGCCAGCAGTGTCGACAGGAGCTCTGGAAGCACCATATATTTT.

The chain links TRBV4-2 to TRBJ2-3; TRBD2 aligns across 9 bases. With 4 bases clipped from V and 0 bases from J, the junction kept 5 bases outside the gene matches. Germline V gene lookup returns CDR1 LGHNA and CDR2 YNFKEQ. The CDR3 totals 16 residues. CDR3 DNA sequence: TGTGCCAGCAGCCGCACGACTAGCGGAAGCACAGATACGCAGTATTTT. This translates into CASSRTTSGSTDTQYF.

Worth noting for this clone: Other DNA sequences within the sample encode an identical CDR3. This rearrangement joins TRBV6-1 to TRBJ2-5, with 11 bases identical to TRBD2. The CDR3 is made up of 16 amino acids. V shed 0 bases, J shed 2 bases, and the junction held 2 bases outside the gene matches. CDR1 and CDR2 from the germline V gene are MNHNS and SASEGT. For the CDR3, the DNA is TGTGCCAGCAGTGAAGCTCTAGCGGGGGGACAAGAGACCCAGTACTTC. Protein: CASSEALAGGQETQYF.

This clone was seen more than once but under ten times. The junction and the germline gene differ at one end; a read error may be behind it. The gene calls are TRBV6-5 and TRBJ1-1; D not resolved. Germline loops: CDR1 MNHEY, CDR2 SVGAGI. The CDR3 is 14 amino acids. The CDR3 is CASSDSAESTEAFF. The CDR3 coding sequence is TGTGCCAGCAGTGACTCGGCGGAGAGCACTGAAGCTTTCTTT.

The chain has TRBV28 and TRBJ1-4; 10 bases match TRBD1. Trimming cost V 1 base and J 8 bases; bases outside gene matches: 4. The CDR3 contains 15 residues. The germline CDR1 and CDR2 sequences are MDHEN and SYDVKM. The DNA of the CDR3 is TGTGCCAGCAGTTTATCGGGACAGGGGAAGGAAAAACTGTTTTTT. Its protein is CASSLSGQGKEKLFF.

This sequence joins TRBV30 and TRBJ2-5; 9 bases map to TRBD2. V trimming: 2 bases; J trimming: 4 bases; junction bases outside the gene matches: 5. This CDR3 is 14 amino acids long. Germline CDR1 is GTSNPN and CDR2 is SVGIG (reference sequence). The CDR3 loop is CAWSFSGRSETQYF. CDR3 DNA sequence: TGTGCCTGGAGTTTTAGCGGGAGATCAGAGACCCAGTACTTC.

In nucleotides, the CDR3 is TGTGCCAGCAGCCGCCTAGCGGGAGGGTGGGCAGATACGCAGTATTTT. This gives the protein CASSRLAGGWADTQYF. The chain recombines TRBV11-2 with TRBJ2-3; 12 nucleotides agree with TRBD2. Per germline, CDR1 SGHAT and CDR2 FQNNGV. This CDR3 spans 16 amino acids. V was clipped by 5 bases and J by 4 bases; unmatched bases: 7.

As to this clone: This CDR3 is also generated by other DNA sequences in the sample. The gene calls are TRBV5-1 and TRBJ2-3; 8 bases agree with TRBD1. This CDR3 spans 15 amino acids. Germline-derived CDR1 and CDR2 are SGHRS and YFSETQ. Germline trimming cut 0 bases from V and 3 bases from J; bases unmatched to any gene: 3. In DNA, the CDR3 is TGCGCCAGCAGCTTGGGAACAGGGGGGACAGATACGCAGTATTTT. It encodes CASSLGTGGTDTQYF. Full variable domain (missing parts from reference TRBV5-1 and TRBJ2-3): KAGVTQTPRYLIKTRGQQVTLSCSPISGHRSVSWYQQTPGQGLQFLFEYFSETQRNKGNFPGRFSGRQFSNSRSEMNVSTLELGDSALYLCASSLGTGGTDTQYFGPGTRLTVL.

The V and J genes are TRBV18 and TRBJ2-1, with 12 bases identical to TRBD2. V lost 7 bases, J lost 0 bases, and 4 bases stayed unmatched. Germline V gene sequence: CDR1 KGHSH, CDR2 LQKENI. The CDR3 spans 16 residues. The CDR3 sequence is CASLRTSGNSYNEQFF. The CDR3 DNA sequence: TGTGCCAGCTTAAGGACTAGCGGGAACTCCTACAATGAGCAGTTCTTC. The full variable domain, rest sourced from reference TRBV18 and TRBJ2-1, is NAGVMQNPRHLVRRRGQEARLRCSPMKGHSHVYWYRQLPEEGLKFMVYLQKENIIDESGMPKERFSAEFPKEGPSILRIQQVVRGDSAAYFCASLRTSGNSYNEQFFGPGTRLTVL.

The chain employs TRBV9 and TRBJ2-2, with D perhaps TRBD2 (5 bases). This CDR3 is 16 amino acids long. V shed 4 bases and J shed 6 bases, with 19 bases lying between them. Germline V gene data show CDR1 as SGDLS and CDR2 as YYNGEE. CDR3 amino acids: CASSFRGSASPGELFF. DNA for the CDR3: TGTGCCAGCAGCTTCCGAGGGTCAGCGTCACCCGGGGAGCTGTTTTTT.

CDR3 DNA sequence: TGTGCCAGTAGAGGGGGGGCTAGCGGGAGCACCGGCCGGGAGCTGTTTTTT. Amino acids: CASRGGASGSTGRELFF. The rearrangement uses TRBV19 and TRBJ2-2; 10 nucleotides align to TRBD2. The germline gives CDR1 LNHDA, CDR2 SQIVND (reference sequence). With V trimmed by 6 bases and J by 9 bases, 16 bases remained unmatched. The length of the CDR3 is 17 residues.

The J gene is TRBJ2-7, the V gene TRBV7-2, with 9 bases fitting TRBD1. Germline CDR1 is SGHTA and CDR2 is FQGNSA. V was pared by 8 bases and J by 2 bases, with 7 bases of the junction left unmatched. The CDR3 extends over 14 amino acids. CDR3 residues: CASPPTGGAYEQYF. In DNA, the CDR3 is TGTGCCAGCCCCCCTACAGGGGGCGCCTACGAGCAGTACTTC.

The chain joins TRBV18 to TRBJ1-2, with 8 bases fitting TRBD1. CDR1 is KGHSH and CDR2 is LQKENI in the germline V gene. This CDR3 has 13 amino acids. The ends lost 8 bases at V and 8 bases at J; junction bases unmatched: 10. DNA for the CDR3: TGTGCCAGCACAAACCAGGGGGCGGAAGGCTACACCTTC. This sequence encodes CASTNQGAEGYTF.

The chain uses TRBV18 and TRBJ2-7, with D unresolved. Trimming stripped 3 bases from V and 0 bases from J, with 9 bases between. The CDR3 has 14 amino acids. CDR1 and CDR2 from the germline V gene are KGHSH and LQKENI. The CDR3 DNA sequence: TGTGCCAGCTCACCCCGACTTGACTCCTACGAGCAGTACTTC. Residues: CASSPRLDSYEQYF.

DNA for the CDR3: TGCAGTGCCTTGTGGGCAGGTGAAGCTTTCTTT. This encodes CSALWAGEAFF. The rearrangement uses TRBV20-1 and TRBJ1-1; D unresolved. The CDR3 totals 11 residues. CDR1 is DFQATT, CDR2 SNEGSKA, per germline (reference sequence). Trimming took off 6 bases at V and 7 bases at J, with 12 bases between the two ends.